This T cell receptor beta chain was captured in a study of CD8 T cells in Susac syndrome. Random-hexamer reverse transcription was applied to about 0.5 to 1 ug RNA. One entry per CDR3 protein, called by TCRdb with MiXCR from the immunoSEQ multiplex PCR reads. The sample has 150,000 to 200,000 distinct CDR3 sequences, approximately 93% seen once. Negative isolation was used for CD8+ and CD4+ T cells, and FACS enrichment was applied to TEMRA cells. V shed 5 bases, J shed 4 bases, and the junction held 3 bases outside the gene matches. CDR1 is DFQATT, CDR2 SNEGSKA, per germline (reference sequence). CDR3 size: 13 residues.

The sequenced sample consisted of CD4+ T cells from PBMCs. This receptor was taken from a human donor with multiple sclerosis. The J gene is TRBJ1-5, the V gene TRBV20-1; 9 nucleotides match TRBD1. This CDR3 is CSAGGQGNQPQHF. The CDR3 nucleotides read TGCAGTGCTGGGGGACAGGGAAATCAGCCCCAGCATTTT.